The T cell receptor (beta chain) under discussion was sequenced for a study of molecular identifiers for immune sequencing clone quantification (dated by TCRdb to between 2018 and 2020). For the wider study: In a replicate experiment, RNA from roughly 18,000 or 92,000 naive CD8 T cells was split into five aliquots, four of which were sequenced. CD8 T cells were used in a methods study to benchmark molecular-identifier clustering-based TCR repertoire sequencing (MIDCIRS) and TCR RNA copy counting.

The library was produced with PCR. Data came from a NextSeq 500. Bulk TCR libraries were generated as previously described, with the TCR primers listed in Table S5 used. Total RNA was purified with the Qiagen AllPrep DNA/RNA kit. Before analysis, reads from multiple sequencing runs of the same library were pooled. The study's own analysis went as follows. Reads were retained only if the reads had an exact TCR constant sequence, and the retained reads were trimmed to 150 nt and grouped according to their 12-nt molecular barcodes. Reads inside each barcode group were sub-clustered using a 15% Levenshtein threshold, and a quality-weighted consensus sequence was constructed for each RNA molecule. Non-functional sequences were excluded, and lower-count sequences lying one edit away from another sequence were also excluded. Based on a fit of two negative binomial distributions, barcode sub-clusters having less than 20% of the maximum read count were discarded. In-frame beta chains were kept once TCRdb had trimmed the public reads at Q25 with fastp and called clones with MiXCR. Merged by CDR3 protein, the rows form single entries marked with the most common genes and DNA. TCRdb's processing, not the authors' own work, is the source of the V and J calls. Across this sample there are tens of thousands of distinct CDR3 sequences, with approximately 23% seen only once. In total, the top ten clones hold approximately 0.78% of the sample.

Concerning this clonotype itself: Its recognized antigen is unknown. Germline and junction disagree at one end, which may indicate a read error.

Findings and caveats that apply to the study as a whole: The naive libraries included spiked-in Jurkat TCR RNA (10 copies' worth), and this Jurkat TCR RNA is not part of the donor repertoire. Spiked-in Jurkat TCR RNA equivalent to a single cell was reported to be detectable even among some 910,000 naive CD8 T cells. Modeling gave about three recovered TCR RNA copies per cell versus about ten by digital PCR, implying approximately 30% capture efficiency. Highly expanded clone sizes could be underestimated because identical TCR molecules may share a barcode. In CMV-specific effector cells, over 97% of molecules were held by clones above 20 RNA copies, whereas under 1% of molecules were held by such clones in naive cells. Without barcode sub-clustering, chimeric consensus sequences inflated TCR diversity; chimeras reached as high as 47%.

Naive CD8 T cell libraries were made from 20,000 to 1,000,000 sorted cells using 10%, 30% or 50% of purified RNA. Naive CD8 T cells, defined as CD8+CD4-CCR7+CD45RA+, were FACS-sorted into RLT Plus buffer on a BD FACSAria II. To test detection sensitivity, Jurkat RNA equivalent to under 12 TCR copies was spiked into samples of roughly 18,000-1,000,000 naive CD8 T cells. CD8 T cells were enriched using RosetteSep CD8+ T Cell Enrichment Cocktail and Ficoll-Paque, and the enriched cells then underwent ACK red cell lysis. Inclusive of the bounding cysteine and phenylalanine, the CDR3 is 15 residues long. CDR3 DNA only is kept here, 45 bases in frame from base 1.

The sequence joins TRBV12-3 or TRBV12-4 to TRBJ2-5; the D call is possibly TRBD1 or TRBD2, each sharing 5 bases. The TCR comes from a human donor in good health. Some libraries in this study had Jurkat cell RNA spiked in. The sequencing sample was made of naive CD8+ T cells from blood, with Jurkat cell RNA spiked in. In the paper's terms, the cell subset or site label means: FACS-sorted CD8+CD4-CCR7+CD45RA+ naive T cells. The CDR3 here reads CASSWARDHQATQYF. The DNA is TGTGCCAGCAGTTGGGCCCGGGACCACCAAGCGACCCAGTACTTC.